This TCR beta chain was recorded in a study of blood T cells in healthy people across ages. Overall study results and limits: There was a strong correlation between TCR beta diversity and naive T cell percentage.

This clonotype has a count of ten or more. No antigen is known for it. A second roughly 7 to 11 cycle PCR used barcoded and J-beta primers. TCRdb recomputed calls from the 5' RACE reads with MiXCR, one row per CDR3 protein. The table shows 1,500,000 or so distinct CDR3 sequences, with roughly two fifths occurring only once. This CDR3 is 11 amino acids long. Germline V CDR1 and CDR2: MGHDK, SYGVNS. V was pared by 6 bases and J by 1 base, with 3 bases between. Sequenced: blood. The sequence was collected from a woman aged 18-29 years in good health. V is TRBV25-1 and J is TRBJ1-2; D gene uncertain. The CDR3 DNA reads as TGTGCCAGCAGCGATAACTATGGCTACACCTTC. Translating gives CASSDNYGYTF.